This T cell receptor beta chain was identified during a study of control samples from healthy donors and cancer patients. The germline V and J ends were trimmed by 2 bases and 8 bases, with 12 bases remaining between them. Germline CDR1 is KGHSH and CDR2 is LQKENI. The CDR3 covers 14 residues. The protocol was immunoSEQ multiplex PCR, while the TCRdb copy is restricted to in-frame clones and leaves out a portion. The sample records 100,000 to 110,000 clones, roughly 87% being singletons. Sequencing used blood. The chain carries TRBV18 and TRBJ1-4; D not certain. The clonotype was recovered from a woman aged 45-59 years in good health. As DNA, the CDR3 is TGTGCCAGCTCACCAGGGGTGAAGGAGGAAAAACTGTTTTTT. Translating gives CASSPGVKEEKLFF.